This TCR beta chain was captured by sequencing in a study of beta chain features in type 1 diabetes (dated by TCRdb to the late 2010s). Background for the entire study: Mean age, gender distribution, total cell number and subset yield did not differ between patients and healthy donors. A total of about 110 million sorted cells were examined across all samples, and the number of cells per subset was strongly correlated with RNA yield. The study compared the TCRB repertoires of sorted circulating CD4+ T cell subsets in recently diagnosed type 1 diabetes patients with those in matched healthy donors. Regulatory and stem cell-like memory subsets were obtained from only 8 patients and roughly 8 healthy donors, while naive and central memory subsets were obtained from all 30 or so donors. The paper's findings and limits, for the study overall: Patients with type 1 diabetes made fewer insertions and deleted more nucleotides at VDJ recombination sites, implying thymic rearrangement abnormalities. Type 1 diabetes patients showed a moderate but significant shortening of TCRB CDR3 length in all four CD4+ subsets. Sequencing cDNA rather than genomic DNA could over-represent highly expressing activated cells, although activation and CD3 levels did not differ between groups. Shorter templates might be favored by PCR, yet because patient and control samples were amplified and corrected together, any such skew would affect both groups equally. Only small numbers of individuals were included in the HLA sub-analyses, which left unresolved whether HLA type had any influence on TCRB rearrangement. The naive, central memory and regulatory TCRB repertoires appeared to resemble one another more closely among patients than among healthy donors.

Taken from the germline V gene, the CDR1 and CDR2 loops are SGHVS and FNYEAQ. From cysteine to phenylalanine, the CDR3 is 15 amino acids long. Only the CDR3 part of the read is kept: 45 bases, read in frame from the first base. Compared with germline, V lacks 4 bases and J lacks 4 bases; bases without a gene match: 9. From each donor, a single peripheral blood sample of about 100 mL on average was drawn into heparinised tubes. Using a panel that included CD45RO, CCR7, CD25, CD127, CD95 and CD27, naive, central memory, regulatory and stem cell-like memory CD4+ T cells were sorted on a BD FACSAria II. Every sorted population had a purity above 95%. Right away, PBMCs were isolated by Lymphoprep density gradient centrifugation and were stained directly, with no culture step. So that batch effects would be minimized, each experiment stained and sorted samples in pairs, pairing one healthy donor with one patient.

In regard to this clone: Its antigen is not yet known. Base qualities are missing; no much larger clone stands one base away.

The High Capacity cDNA Reverse Transcription Kit was used to reverse transcribe all of the isolated RNA, meaning that expressed TCRB transcripts were what got sequenced. Deep immunoSEQ sequencing was performed on naive, central memory and regulatory T cell samples, with an average of around 3.4 million total reads per sample. After sorted cells were lysed in RLT buffer, RNA was extracted with DNase-treated RNeasy Micro or Mini kits, with the choice depending on cell number. Each cell subset was processed separately to prevent cross-contamination, with patient and healthy donor samples processed together. TCRB sequences were amplified from cDNA with the immunoSEQ multiplex PCR, producing 87-bp fragments spanning the CDR3 region. Sequencing of the amplicons was done on the Illumina HiSeq platform. The original pipeline was this. Synthetic template baselines were used to correct PCR bias computationally, reads within Hamming distance 2 were collapsed together, and singletons that could not be merged were discarded. Reads were aligned against IMGT to assign V, D and J genes, CDR3 length and insertions or deletions at six rearrangement sites. Clonotype counts were normalized to sorted cell number within each subset before computing true diversity and Gini coefficients with the tcR R package. The overlap coefficient, calculated on TCRB nucleotide sequences, was used to quantify repertoire sharing. TCRdb provides this immuneACCESS table in a form limited to in-frame rearrangements. Some clones are lacking; in checked studies, under half of them reflect an unresolved V gene, and why the rest are absent is not known. That table furnishes V, J and clone size, whereas the DNA furnished D and trimming. The sample yields about 340,000 clones; less than 9.5% were counted once. The ten largest clones represent around 0.45% of the sample.

The source of this sequence is a woman between 18 and 29 years old in good health. The chain couples TRBV7-6 to TRBJ2-7; TRBD1 aligns with 8 central bases. Sequenced: central memory CD4+ T cells from blood. The CDR3: CASSSNPGQEYEQYF. The base sequence is TGTGCCAGCAGCTCCAACCCGGGACAGGAATACGAGCAGTACTTC.